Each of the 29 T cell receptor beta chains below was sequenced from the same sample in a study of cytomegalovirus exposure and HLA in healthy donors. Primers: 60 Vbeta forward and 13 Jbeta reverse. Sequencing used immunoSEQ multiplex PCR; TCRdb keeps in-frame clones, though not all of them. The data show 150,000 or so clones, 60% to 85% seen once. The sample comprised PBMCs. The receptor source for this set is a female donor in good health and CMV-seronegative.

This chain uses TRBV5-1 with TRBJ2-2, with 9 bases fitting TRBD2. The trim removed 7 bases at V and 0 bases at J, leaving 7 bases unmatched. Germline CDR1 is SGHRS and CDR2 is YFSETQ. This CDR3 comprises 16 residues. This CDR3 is CASSELAGTNTGELFF. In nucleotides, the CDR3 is TGCGCCAGCTCTGAGCTAGCGGGGACGAACACCGGGGAGCTGTTTTTT.

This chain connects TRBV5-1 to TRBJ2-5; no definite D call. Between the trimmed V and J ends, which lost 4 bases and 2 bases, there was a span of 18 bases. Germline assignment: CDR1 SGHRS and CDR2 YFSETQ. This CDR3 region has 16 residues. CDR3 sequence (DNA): TGCGCCAGCAGCGATGGTGGCAGGATTTTACAAGAGACCCAGTACTTC. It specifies CASSDGGRILQETQYF. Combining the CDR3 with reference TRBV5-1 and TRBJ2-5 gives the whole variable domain KAGVTQTPRYLIKTRGQQVTLSCSPISGHRSVSWYQQTPGQGLQFLFEYFSETQRNKGNFPGRFSGRQFSNSRSEMNVSTLELGDSALYLCASSDGGRILQETQYFGPGTRLLVL.

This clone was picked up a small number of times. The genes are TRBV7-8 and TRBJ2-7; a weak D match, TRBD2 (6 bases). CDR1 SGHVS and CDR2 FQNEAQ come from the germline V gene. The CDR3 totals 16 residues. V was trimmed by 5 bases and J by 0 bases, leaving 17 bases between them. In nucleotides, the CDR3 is TGTGCCAGCAGCCCTGGTAGGGTAGCGGCCTCCTACGAGCAGTACTTC. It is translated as CASSPGRVAASYEQYF. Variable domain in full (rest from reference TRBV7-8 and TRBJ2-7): GAGVSQSPRYKVAKRGQDVALRCDPISGHVSLFWYQQALGQGPEFLTYFQNEAQLDKSGLPSDRFFAERPEGSVSTLKIQRTQQEDSAVYLCASSPGRVAASYEQYFGPGTRLTVT.

The CDR3 coding sequence is TGTGCCAGCAGCGACGCAGCGGGGGGGCGATACGAGCAGTACTTC. This gives the protein CASSDAAGGRYEQYF. V and J are TRBV5-4 and TRBJ2-7; TRBD2 agrees at 10 bases. The CDR3 extends over 15 amino acids. The V gene end was trimmed by 4 bases and the J gene end by 4 bases; junction bases not matched to a gene: 8. The germline gives CDR1 SGHNT, CDR2 YYREEE (reference sequence).

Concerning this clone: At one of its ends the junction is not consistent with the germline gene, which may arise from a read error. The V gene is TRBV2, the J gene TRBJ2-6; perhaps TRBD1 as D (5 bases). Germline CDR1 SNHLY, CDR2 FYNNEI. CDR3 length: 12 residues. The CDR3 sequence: CATRSGANGLTF. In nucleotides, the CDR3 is TGTGCCACCCGATCTGGGGCCAACGGCCTGACTTTC.

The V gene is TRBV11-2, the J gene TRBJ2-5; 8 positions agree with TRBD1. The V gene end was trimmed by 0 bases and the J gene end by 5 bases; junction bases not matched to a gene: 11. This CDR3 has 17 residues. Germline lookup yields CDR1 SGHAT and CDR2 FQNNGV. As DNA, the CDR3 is TGTGCCAGCAGCTTAGATAGTGGGCAGGGGGCATGGGAGACCCAGTACTTC. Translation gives CASSLDSGQGAWETQYF.

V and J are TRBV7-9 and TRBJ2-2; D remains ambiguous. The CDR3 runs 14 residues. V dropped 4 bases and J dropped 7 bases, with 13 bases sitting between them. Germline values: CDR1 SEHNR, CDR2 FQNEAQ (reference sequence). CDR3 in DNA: TGTGCCAGCAGCTCCCCCCAGCGCTACGGGGAGCTGTTTTTT. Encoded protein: CASSSPQRYGELFF.

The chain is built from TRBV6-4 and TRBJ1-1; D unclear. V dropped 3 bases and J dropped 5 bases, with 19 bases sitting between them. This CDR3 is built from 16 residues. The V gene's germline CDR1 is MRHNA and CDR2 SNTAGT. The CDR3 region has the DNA TGTGCCAGCAGTGAAGCGACGGATTTATCGCGGACTGAAGCTTTCTTT. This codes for CASSEATDLSRTEAFF.

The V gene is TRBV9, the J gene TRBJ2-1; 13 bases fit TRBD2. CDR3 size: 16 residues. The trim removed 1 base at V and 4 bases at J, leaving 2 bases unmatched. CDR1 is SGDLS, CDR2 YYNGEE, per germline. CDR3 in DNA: TGTGCCAGCAGCGTAATGACTAGCGGGGGGTACAATGAGCAGTTCTTC. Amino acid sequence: CASSVMTSGGYNEQFF.

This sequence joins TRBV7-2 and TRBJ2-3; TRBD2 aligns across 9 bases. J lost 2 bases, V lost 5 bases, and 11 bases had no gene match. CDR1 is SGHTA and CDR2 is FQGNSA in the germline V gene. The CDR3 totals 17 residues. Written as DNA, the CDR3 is TGTGCCAGCAGCCCCGGACTAGCGAGGCAAATCACAGATACGCAGTATTTT. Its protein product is CASSPGLARQITDTQYF.

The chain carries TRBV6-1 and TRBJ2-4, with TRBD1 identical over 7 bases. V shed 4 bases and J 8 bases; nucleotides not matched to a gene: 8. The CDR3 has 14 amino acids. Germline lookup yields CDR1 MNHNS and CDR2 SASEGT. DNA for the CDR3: TGTGCCAGCAGTGCCGGGACAGTTGGAGACATTCAGTACTTC. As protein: CASSAGTVGDIQYF.

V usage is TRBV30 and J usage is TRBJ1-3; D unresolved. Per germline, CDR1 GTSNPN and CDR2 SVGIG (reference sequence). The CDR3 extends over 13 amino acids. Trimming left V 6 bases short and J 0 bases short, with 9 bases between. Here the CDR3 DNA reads TGTGCCTGCATATGGAGCTCTGGAAACACCATATATTTT. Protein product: CACIWSSGNTIYF.

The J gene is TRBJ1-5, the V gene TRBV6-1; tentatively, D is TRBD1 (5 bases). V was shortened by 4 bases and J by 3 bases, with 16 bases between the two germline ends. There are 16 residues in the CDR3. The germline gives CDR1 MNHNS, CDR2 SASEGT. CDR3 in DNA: TGTGCCAGCAGTGGGTATTTGGGAGGGGCCAATCAGCCCCAGCATTTT. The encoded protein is CASSGYLGGANQPQHF.

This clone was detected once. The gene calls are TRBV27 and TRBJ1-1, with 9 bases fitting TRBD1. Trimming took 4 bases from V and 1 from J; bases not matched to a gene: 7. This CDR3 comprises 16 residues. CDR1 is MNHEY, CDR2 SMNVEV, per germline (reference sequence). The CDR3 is CASSSGTGWKNTEAFF. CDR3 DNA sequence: TGTGCCAGCAGTTCCGGGACAGGGTGGAAGAACACTGAAGCTTTCTTT.

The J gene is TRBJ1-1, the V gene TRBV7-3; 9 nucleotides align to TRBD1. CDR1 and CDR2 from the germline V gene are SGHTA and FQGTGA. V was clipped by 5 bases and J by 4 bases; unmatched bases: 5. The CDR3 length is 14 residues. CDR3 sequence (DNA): TGTGCCAGCAGCAATACAGGGGGCGGCACTGAAGCTTTCTTT. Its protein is CASSNTGGGTEAFF.

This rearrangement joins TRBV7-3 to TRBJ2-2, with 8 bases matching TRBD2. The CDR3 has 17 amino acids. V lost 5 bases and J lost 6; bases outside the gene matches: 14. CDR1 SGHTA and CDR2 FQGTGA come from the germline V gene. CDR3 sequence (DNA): TGTGCCAGCAGCAAAAGCGGGCTAGCGGGTAAAGCCGGGGAGCTGTTTTTT. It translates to CASSKSGLAGKAGELFF. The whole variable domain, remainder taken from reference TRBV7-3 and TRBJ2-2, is GAGVSQTPSNKVTEKGKYVELRCDPISGHTALYWYRQSLGQGPEFLIYFQGTGAADDSGLPNDRFFAVRPEGSVSTLKIQRTERGDSAVYLCASSKSGLAGKAGELFFGEGSRLTVL.

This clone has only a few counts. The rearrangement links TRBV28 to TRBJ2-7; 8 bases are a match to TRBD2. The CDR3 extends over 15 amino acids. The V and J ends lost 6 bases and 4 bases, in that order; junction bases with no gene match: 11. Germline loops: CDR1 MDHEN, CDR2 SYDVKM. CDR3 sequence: CASSLPGGALYEQYF. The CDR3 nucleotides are TGTGCCAGCAGCCTCCCGGGGGGGGCCCTATACGAGCAGTACTTC.

CDR3 nucleotide sequence: TGTGCCAGCAGCTTAGAAGCAGGGGGGCACATTCAGTACTTC. Translated: CASSLEAGGHIQYF. This sequence joins TRBV7-6 and TRBJ2-4, with a weak D call TRBD1 (7 bases). V was clipped by 1 base and J by 8 bases, with 12 bases between them. Germline assignment: CDR1 SGHVS and CDR2 FNYEAQ. The CDR3 has 14 residues.

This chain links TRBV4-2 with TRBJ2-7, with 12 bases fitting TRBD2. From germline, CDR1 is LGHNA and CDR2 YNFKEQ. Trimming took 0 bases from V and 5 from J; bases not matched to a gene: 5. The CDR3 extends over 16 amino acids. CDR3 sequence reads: CASSQEETSGGNEQYF. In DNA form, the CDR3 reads TGTGCCAGCAGCCAAGAAGAAACTAGCGGGGGGAACGAGCAGTACTTC.

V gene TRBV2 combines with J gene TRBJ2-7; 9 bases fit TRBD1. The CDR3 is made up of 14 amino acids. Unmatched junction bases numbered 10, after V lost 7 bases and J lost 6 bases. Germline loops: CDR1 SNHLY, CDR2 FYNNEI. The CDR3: CASNTDRGTSEQYF. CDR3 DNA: TGTGCCAGCAACACGGACAGGGGAACGTCCGAGCAGTACTTC. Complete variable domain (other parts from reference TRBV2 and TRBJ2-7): EPEVTQTPSHQVTQMGQEVILRCVPISNHLYFYWYRQILGQKVEFLVSFYNNEISEKSEIFDDQFSVERPDGSNFTLKIRSTKLEDSAMYFCASNTDRGTSEQYFGPGTRLTVT.

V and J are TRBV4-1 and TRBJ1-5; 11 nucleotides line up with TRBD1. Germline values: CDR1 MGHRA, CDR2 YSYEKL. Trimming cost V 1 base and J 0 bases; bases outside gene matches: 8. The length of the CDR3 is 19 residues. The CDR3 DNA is TGCGCCAGCAGCCAAGCCCGGGGACAGGGGGATTATAGCAATCAGCCCCAGCATTTT. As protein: CASSQARGQGDYSNQPQHF.

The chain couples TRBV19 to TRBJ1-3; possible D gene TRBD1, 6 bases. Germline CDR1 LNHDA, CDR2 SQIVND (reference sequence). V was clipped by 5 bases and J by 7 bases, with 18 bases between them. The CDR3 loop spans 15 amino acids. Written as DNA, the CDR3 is TGTGCCAGTAGTGACCAGGACAGCGGGGGTAACACCATATATTTT. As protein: CASSDQDSGGNTIYF.

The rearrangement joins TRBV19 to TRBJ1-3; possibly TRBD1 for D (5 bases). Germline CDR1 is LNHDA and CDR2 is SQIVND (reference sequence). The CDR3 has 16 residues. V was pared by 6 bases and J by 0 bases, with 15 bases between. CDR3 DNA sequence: TGTGCCAGTAGCATTAAGGGGATTTACTCTGGAAACACCATATATTTT. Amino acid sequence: CASSIKGIYSGNTIYF.

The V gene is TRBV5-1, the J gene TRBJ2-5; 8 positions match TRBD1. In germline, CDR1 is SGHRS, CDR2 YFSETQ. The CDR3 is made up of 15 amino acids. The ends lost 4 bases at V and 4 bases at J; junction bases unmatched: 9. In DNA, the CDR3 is TGCGCCAGCAGCCCCGGACAGGGAGCCGGAGAGACCCAGTACTTC. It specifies CASSPGQGAGETQYF.

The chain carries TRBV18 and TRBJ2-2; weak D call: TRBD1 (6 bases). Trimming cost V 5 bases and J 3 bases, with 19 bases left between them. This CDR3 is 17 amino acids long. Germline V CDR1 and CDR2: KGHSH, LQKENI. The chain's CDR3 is CASSTTGSRLYTGELFF. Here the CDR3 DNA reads TGTGCCAGCTCAACAACAGGGTCCCGCCTATACACCGGGGAGCTGTTTTTT.

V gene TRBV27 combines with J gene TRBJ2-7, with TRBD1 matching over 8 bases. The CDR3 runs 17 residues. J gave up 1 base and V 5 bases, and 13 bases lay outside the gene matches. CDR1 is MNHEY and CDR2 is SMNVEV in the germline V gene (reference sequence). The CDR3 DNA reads TGTGCCAGCAGTGTTCTGAGCAGGGGGCTTGGGTCCTACGAGCAGTACTTC. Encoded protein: CASSVLSRGLGSYEQYF.

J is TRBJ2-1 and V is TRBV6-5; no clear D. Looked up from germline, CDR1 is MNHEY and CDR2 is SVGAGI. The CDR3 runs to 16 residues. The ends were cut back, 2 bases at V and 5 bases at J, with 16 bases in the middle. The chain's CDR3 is CASSYGASLPNNEQFF. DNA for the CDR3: TGTGCCAGCAGTTACGGAGCTTCCCTACCCAACAATGAGCAGTTCTTC.

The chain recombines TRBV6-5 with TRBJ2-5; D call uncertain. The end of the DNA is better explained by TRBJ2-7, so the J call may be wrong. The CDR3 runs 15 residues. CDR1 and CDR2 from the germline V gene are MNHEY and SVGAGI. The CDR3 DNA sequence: TGTGCCAGCAGTTACTCGAATCCCGTCAACTACGAGCAGTACTTC. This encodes CASSYSNPVNYEQYF.

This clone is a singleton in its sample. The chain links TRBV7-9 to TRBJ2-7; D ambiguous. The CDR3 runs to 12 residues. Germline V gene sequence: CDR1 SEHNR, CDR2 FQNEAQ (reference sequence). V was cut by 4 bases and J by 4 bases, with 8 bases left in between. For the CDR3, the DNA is TGTGCCAGCAGCTATACAGAGTACGAGCAGTACTTC. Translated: CASSYTEYEQYF. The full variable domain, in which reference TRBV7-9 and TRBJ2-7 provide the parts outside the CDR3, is DTGVSQNPRHKITKRGQNVTFRCDPISEHNRLYWYRQTLGQGPEFLTYFQNEAQLEKSRLLSDRFSAERPKGSFSTLEIQRTEQGDSAMYLCASSYTEYEQYFGPGTRLTVT.